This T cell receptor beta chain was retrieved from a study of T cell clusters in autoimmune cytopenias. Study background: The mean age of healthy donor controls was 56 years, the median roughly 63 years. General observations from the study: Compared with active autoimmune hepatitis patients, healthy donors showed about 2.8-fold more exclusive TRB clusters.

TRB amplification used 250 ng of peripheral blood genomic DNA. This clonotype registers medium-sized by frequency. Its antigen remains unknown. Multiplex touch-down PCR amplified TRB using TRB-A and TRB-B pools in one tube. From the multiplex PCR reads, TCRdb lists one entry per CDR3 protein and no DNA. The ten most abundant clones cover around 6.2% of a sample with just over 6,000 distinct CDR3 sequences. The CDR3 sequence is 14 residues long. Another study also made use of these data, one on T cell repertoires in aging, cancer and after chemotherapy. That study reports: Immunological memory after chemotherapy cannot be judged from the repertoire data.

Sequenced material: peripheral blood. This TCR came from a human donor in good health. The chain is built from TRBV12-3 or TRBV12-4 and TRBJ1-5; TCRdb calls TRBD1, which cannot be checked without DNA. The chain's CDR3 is CASNAGGYGQPQHF.